One TCR beta chain is described in this entry. These data come from a study of control samples from healthy donors and cancer patients. Using immunoSEQ multiplex PCR, the repertoire was profiled, and TCRdb retains in-frame clones only, with some absent. The sample records about 160,000 clones, 95% to 96% being singletons. Germline V gives CDR1 MDHEN, CDR2 SYDVKM. The CDR3 spans 15 residues. V was shortened by 5 bases and J by 4 bases, with 14 bases between the two germline ends. Sequencing was performed on blood. The rearrangement links TRBV28 to TRBJ1-4, with TRBD1 as a possible D gene (5 bases). The receptor was isolated from a woman aged 25 to 39 in good health. CDR3 residues: CASSPRRRGNEKLFF. The CDR3 nucleotides read TGTGCCAGCAGTCCCCGTAGGAGGGGTAATGAAAAACTGTTTTTT.